These 2 T cell receptor beta chains came from one sample sequenced in a study of regulatory T cells in long-lasting Graves disease. As for time point: persistent/refractory GD, antithyroid drugs over 5 years with positive TRAb. RNA isolated from PBMCs was used to make the TCR library. HTBI primers from iRepertoire and Arm-PCR of CDR3 regions yielded the TCR beta libraries. MiXCR was run by TCRdb on the multiplex PCR reads, yielding one entry per CDR3 protein. The sample shows about 470,000 distinct CDR3 sequences, roughly 21% of them seen only once. This specimen was peripheral blood mononuclear cells (PBMCs), taken when the disease was refractory, from a patient treated with antithyroid drugs. The receptors were sampled from a female donor with Graves disease.

This clonotype was found many times. The rearrangement links TRBV6-1 to TRBJ2-3; 9 positions match TRBD2. The CDR3 length is 16 residues. Germline V gene sequence: CDR1 MNHNS, CDR2 SASEGT. The V and J ends lost 6 bases and 4 bases, in that order; junction bases with no gene match: 11. The CDR3 here is CASRGRGSGSADTQYF. DNA for the CDR3: TGTGCCAGCAGGGGGAGGGGTAGCGGGAGCGCAGATACGCAGTATTTT.

The CDR3: CASSYAGRSTEAFF. DNA for the CDR3: TGTGCCAGCAGTTACGCAGGCCGGAGCACTGAAGCTTTCTTT. The V gene is TRBV6-2 or TRBV6-3, the J gene TRBJ1-1; D gene ambiguous. V was shortened by 2 bases and J by 4 bases, with 11 bases between the two germline ends. Germline assignment: CDR1 MNHEY and CDR2 SVGEGT. The CDR3 length is 14 residues.